A single sample gave rise to the 7 T cell receptor beta chains below, sequenced in a study of follicular helper T cells after annual influenza vaccination. Time point in this sample: 2014-2015 season, pre-vaccination. TCRdb's copy holds only in-frame clones and misses some; the assay was immunoSEQ multiplex PCR. The top ten clones hold 0.45% to 0.55% of a sample with some 13,000 clones, roughly 78% of them seen once. Specimen: CXCR5- memory CD4+ T cells sorted from blood, collected on the day of influenza vaccination. Receptors originate from an adult who received the influenza vaccine.

The J gene is TRBJ2-1, the V gene TRBV7-2, with 10 bases matching TRBD2. The J segment lost 9 bases and the V segment lost 5 bases, leaving 7 bases of the junction unmatched. CDR3 size: 14 residues. Germline assignment: CDR1 SGHTA and CDR2 FQGNSA. The CDR3, as DNA: TGTGCCAGCAGCAATAGCGGGGGGATCGGTGAGCAGTTCTTC. It encodes CASSNSGGIGEQFF. Based on the CDR3 plus reference TRBV7-2 and TRBJ2-1, the full variable domain is GAGVSQSPSNKVTEKGKDVELRCDPISGHTALYWYRQSLGQGLEFLIYFQGNSAPDKSGLPSDRFSAERTGGSVSTLTIQRTQQEDSAVYLCASSNSGGIGEQFFGPGTRLTVL.

This chain connects TRBV25-1 to TRBJ2-1; 10 bases are shared with TRBD2. The length of the CDR3 is 15 residues. The V gene end was trimmed by 5 bases and the J gene end by 3 bases; junction bases not matched to a gene: 4. The germline V gene has CDR1 MGHDK and CDR2 SYGVNS. The CDR3 bases are TGTGCCAGCAGTAGTAGCGGGGGGATCTACAATGAGCAGTTCTTC. This sequence encodes CASSSSGGIYNEQFF.

The genes are TRBV12-5 and TRBJ2-4; 8 nucleotides align to TRBD2. This CDR3 has 16 residues. The V segment lost 5 bases and the J segment 1 base; nucleotides outside the gene matches: 7. CDR1 and CDR2 (germline): LGHNT, FRNRAP. The CDR3 spells CASGRRGGLAKNIQYF. The CDR3 DNA reads TGTGCTAGTGGTCGACGGGGGGGGTTGGCCAAAAACATTCAGTACTTC.

The gene calls are TRBV4-3 and TRBJ2-2; no reliable D call. The CDR3 is 13 amino acids. CDR1 and CDR2 (germline): LGHNA, YSLEER. V was trimmed by 4 bases and J by 7 bases, leaving 10 bases between them. The DNA for the CDR3 is TGCGCCAGCAGCCCATCCTTCGACGGGGAGCTGTTTTTT. It encodes CASSPSFDGELFF.

This chain connects TRBV18 to TRBJ1-5; D gene unclear. V was trimmed by 3 bases and J by 0 bases, leaving 9 bases between them. Looked up from germline, CDR1 is KGHSH and CDR2 is LQKENI. CDR3 length: 15 amino acids. The CDR3 sequence: CASSPEGYSNQPQHF. The DNA for the CDR3 is TGTGCCAGCTCACCCGAGGGTTATAGCAATCAGCCCCAGCATTTT. The entire variable domain, with the rest obtained from reference TRBV18 and TRBJ1-5, is as follows: NAGVMQNPRHLVRRRGQEARLRCSPMKGHSHVYWYRQLPEEGLKFMVYLQKENIIDESGMPKERFSAEFPKEGPSILRIQQVVRGDSAAYFCASSPEGYSNQPQHFGDGTRLSIL.

The CDR3 DNA follows: TGTGCCAGCATTTCAGGACAGTTCACAGATACGCAGTATTTT. It specifies CASISGQFTDTQYF. The chain employs TRBV2 and TRBJ2-3, with a tentative D call TRBD1 (6 bases). The CDR3 contains 14 residues. The V end was cut by 7 bases, the J end by 2 bases, with 13 bases between. Germline V gives CDR1 SNHLY, CDR2 FYNNEI.

CDR3 in amino acids: CASSLGLFGTQYF. Written as DNA, the CDR3 is TGTGCCAGCAGTCTAGGACTGTTCGGGACGCAGTATTTT. The chain recombines TRBV25-1 with TRBJ2-3, with a tentative D call TRBD2 (5 bases). Germline V CDR1 and CDR2: MGHDK, SYGVNS. There are 13 residues in the CDR3. The germline V and J ends were trimmed by 5 bases and 9 bases, with 15 bases remaining between them.